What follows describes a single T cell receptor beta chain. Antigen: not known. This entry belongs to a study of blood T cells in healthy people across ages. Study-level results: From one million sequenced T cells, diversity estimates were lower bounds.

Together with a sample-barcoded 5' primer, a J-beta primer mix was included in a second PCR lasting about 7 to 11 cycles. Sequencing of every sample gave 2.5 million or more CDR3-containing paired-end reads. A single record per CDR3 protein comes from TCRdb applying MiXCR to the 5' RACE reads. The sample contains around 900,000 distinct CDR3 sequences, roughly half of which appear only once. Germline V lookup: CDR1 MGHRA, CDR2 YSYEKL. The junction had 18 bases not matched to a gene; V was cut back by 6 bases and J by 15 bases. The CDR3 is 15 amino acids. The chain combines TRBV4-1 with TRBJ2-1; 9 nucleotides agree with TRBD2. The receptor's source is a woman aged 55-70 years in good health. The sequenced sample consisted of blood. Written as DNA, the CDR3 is TGCGCCAGCAGGCCGACTGGCGGGAGGGCCAGGAGTCCGTTCTTC. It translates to CASRPTGGRARSPFF.